What follows are 4 T cell receptor beta chains derived from one specimen sequenced in a study of cytomegalovirus exposure and HLA in healthy donors. Clones were sequenced by immunoSEQ multiplex PCR, and TCRdb holds only the in-frame ones, with some missing. Of roughly 150,000 clones listed, 70% to 90% are singletons. The sample was PBMCs. These receptors were collected from a man younger than 35 in good health and CMV-seropositive.

The DNA for the CDR3 is TGCAGCGTCAAGACTAGCGGGGGGGCTGGTACCCAGTACTTC. Translating it yields CSVKTSGGAGTQYF. V is TRBV29-1 and J is TRBJ2-5; 14 bases fit TRBD2. The V gene's germline CDR1 is SQVTM and CDR2 ANQGSEA. Trimming took 6 bases from V and 8 from J; bases not matched to a gene: 8. The CDR3 is 14 amino acids.

The chain employs TRBV19 and TRBJ1-5, with D tentatively TRBD1 (5 bases). CDR3 length: 13 amino acids. The V end lost 2 bases, the J end lost 5 bases, and 7 bases lay between the germline ends. CDR1 LNHDA and CDR2 SQIVND come from the germline V gene (reference sequence). As DNA, the CDR3 is TGTGCCAGTAGTATAAGCAGGGATCAGCCCCAGCATTTT. This translates into CASSISRDQPQHF. Full variable domain (rest looked up from reference TRBV19 and TRBJ1-5): DGGITQSPKYLFRKEGQNVTLSCEQNLNHDAMYWYRQDPGQGLRLIYYSQIVNDFQKGDIAEGYSVSREKKESFPLTVTSAQKNPTAFYLCASSISRDQPQHFGDGTRLSIL.

The chain carries TRBV29-1 and TRBJ1-2; D gene uncertain. Trimming left V 6 bases short and J 7 bases short, with 21 bases between. The CDR3 sequence is 14 residues long. CDR1 SQVTM and CDR2 ANQGSEA come from the germline V gene. The CDR3 sequence is CSVARSEGVSGYTF. The CDR3 nucleotides read TGCAGCGTAGCAAGGTCCGAGGGAGTGAGTGGCTACACCTTC. Based on the CDR3 plus reference TRBV29-1 and TRBJ1-2, the full variable domain is SAVISQKPSRDICQRGTSLTIQCQVDSQVTMMFWYRQQPGQSLTLIATANQGSEATYESGFVIDKFPISRPNLTFSTLTVSNMSPEDSSIYLCSVARSEGVSGYTFGSGTRLTVV.

The chain links TRBV6-5 to TRBJ2-7, with TRBD2 matching over 8 bases. Germline values: CDR1 MNHEY, CDR2 SVGAGI. J gave up 0 bases and V 4 bases, and 2 bases lay outside the gene matches. The CDR3 extends over 14 amino acids. The CDR3 DNA is TGTGCCAGCAGTTTAGCGGGATTCTCCTACGAGCAGTACTTC. Translating gives CASSLAGFSYEQYF.